The rows below give T cell receptor beta chains drawn from one sample of a study of cytomegalovirus exposure and HLA in healthy donors. TCRdb's copy holds only in-frame clones and misses some; the assay was immunoSEQ multiplex PCR. Among 150,000 to 200,000 clones, approximately 81% were seen once, and the ten largest hold roughly 10%. Sequencing input: PBMCs. The receptors originated from a man aged 25 to 45 in good health and CMV-seropositive. Each CDR3 is given with its conserved first and last residue. D genes are given only for firm matches. Some rows mark clone size as missing; the rest say once, few, many or name a class of expanded clone.

V: TRBV7-9
size: .
J: TRBJ2-3
D: TRBD2
DNA: TGTGCCAGCAGCCCCCGACTAGCGGGAGGGACAGATACGCAGTATTTT
CDR3: CASSPRLAGGTDTQYF

V: TRBV10-3
size: .
J: TRBJ1-2
D: TRBD1
DNA: TGTGCCATCAGTGAGACCGGACAGGGGGCGGGAGGCTACACCTTC
CDR3: CAISETGQGAGGYTF

V: TRBV18
size: .
J: TRBJ1-1
D: TRBD1
DNA: TGTGCCAGCTCCCCCAGGGGACAGGGGGTTGCCGAAGCTTTCTTT
CDR3: CASSPRGQGVAEAFF

V: TRBV5-6
size: once
J: TRBJ1-2
D: TRBD1
DNA: TGTGCCAGCAGCTTGGTGGGACAGGGGGAGAACTATGGCTACACCTTC
CDR3: CASSLVGQGENYGYTF

V: TRBV18
size: many
J: TRBJ1-3
D: .
DNA: TGTGCCAGCTCGACGACTCCGGAAGGTGGAAACACCATATATTTT
CDR3: CASSTTPEGGNTIYF

V: TRBV9
size: .
J: TRBJ2-2
D: .
DNA: TGTGCCAGCAGCGTAGCGGGAGCTTTTACCGGGGAGCTGTTTTTT
CDR3: CASSVAGAFTGELFF

V: TRBV28
size: .
J: TRBJ2-2
D: .
DNA: TGTGCCAGCAGTCTTGCGACTGCGAACACCGGGGAGCTGTTTTTT
CDR3: CASSLATANTGELFF

V: TRBV2
size: .
J: TRBJ2-7
D: .
DNA: TGTGCCAGCAGTGAGCCAGGGGATTACGAGCAGTACTTC
CDR3: CASSEPGDYEQYF

V: TRBV5-6
size: .
J: TRBJ2-7
D: TRBD1
DNA: TGTGCCAGCAGCTTAGGGACAGGGGTGATGGTGGGGCAGTACTTC
CDR3: CASSLGTGVMVGQYF

V: TRBV4-3
size: few
J: TRBJ2-2
D: .
DNA: TGCGCCAGCAGCCTGAGTGGGAGAAACACCGGGGAGCTGTTTTTT
CDR3: CASSLSGRNTGELFF

V: TRBV29-1
size: few
J: TRBJ1-3
D: .
DNA: TGCAGCGTTGATCCCGGGTCTGGAAACACCATATATTTT
CDR3: CSVDPGSGNTIYF

V: TRBV28
size: .
J: TRBJ1-2
D: TRBD1
DNA: TGTGCCAGCAGTTTCGCCCCGGACAGGGGTAACGGCTACACCTTC
CDR3: CASSFAPDRGNGYTF

V: TRBV10-3
size: .
J: TRBJ2-3
D: TRBD2
DNA: TGTGCCACGGCGGGGGGCACAGATACGCAGTATTTT
CDR3: CATAGGTDTQYF

V: TRBV4-1
size: .
J: TRBJ1-1
D: TRBD1
DNA: TGCGCCAGCAGCCAAGGGGGGACAGGGGGAATGAACACTGAAGCTTTCTTT
CDR3: CASSQGGTGGMNTEAFF

V: TRBV7-9
size: .
J: TRBJ1-1
D: .
DNA: TGTGCCAGCAGCTTTTACGACAGAAACACTGAAGCTTTCTTT
CDR3: CASSFYDRNTEAFF

V: TRBV28
size: once
J: TRBJ1-6
D: .
DNA: TGTGCCAGCAGTTTAGCGGGCAATTCACCCCTCCACTTT
CDR3: CASSLAGNSPLHF

V: TRBV5-4
size: .
J: TRBJ1-1
D: .
DNA: TGTGCCAGCAGTTTCGACAGGCCGAACACTGAAGCTTTCTTT
CDR3: CASSFDRPNTEAFF

V: TRBV28
size: .
J: TRBJ2-1
D: .
DNA: TGTGCCAGCAGTTCTCAAGGCGGAAATGAGCAGTTCTTC
CDR3: CASSSQGGNEQFF

V: TRBV4-3
size: .
J: TRBJ2-7
D: TRBD2
DNA: TGCGCCAGCAGCCAAGATCTAGCGGGGGGGTACGAGCAGTACTTC
CDR3: CASSQDLAGGYEQYF

V: TRBV28
size: .
J: TRBJ2-5
D: TRBD1
DNA: TGTGCCAGCAGCACGACAGGGACAGGGGAAGAGACCCAGTACTTC
CDR3: CASSTTGTGEETQYF

V: TRBV29-1
size: .
J: TRBJ2-3
D: .
DNA: TGCAGCGTTGAAGGGCGCGGGAGCACAGATACGCAGTATTTT
CDR3: CSVEGRGSTDTQYF

V: TRBV2
size: .
J: TRBJ1-5
D: TRBD1
DNA: TGTGCCAGCATGGGACAGATCAATCAGCCCCAGCATTTT
CDR3: CASMGQINQPQHF

V: TRBV19
size: .
J: TRBJ1-5
D: TRBD1
DNA: TGTGCCAGCCAGGACAGGGTTAGCAATCAGCCCCAGCATTTT
CDR3: CASQDRVSNQPQHF

V: TRBV7-9
size: .
J: TRBJ1-4
D: .
DNA: TGTGCCAGCAGCTTACGGCTCGAGGGAGAAAAACTGTTTTTT
CDR3: CASSLRLEGEKLFF

V: TRBV30
size: .
J: TRBJ1-2
D: TRBD1
DNA: TGTGCCTTGAAACCGGACAGGGACTATGGCTACACCTTC
CDR3: CALKPDRDYGYTF

V: TRBV5-4
size: .
J: TRBJ2-1
D: .
DNA: TGTGCCAGCAGCTTGATCTATACCCCCGACAATGAGCAGTTCTTC
CDR3: CASSLIYTPDNEQFF

V: TRBV5-5
size: once
J: TRBJ2-3
D: .
DNA: TGTGCCAGCAGCCCGCTCAGCGGCCCCTCTATGGATACGCAGTATTTT
CDR3: CASSPLSGPSMDTQYF

V: TRBV14
size: .
J: TRBJ2-4
D: TRBD1
DNA: TGTGCCAGCAGCCCCGGGACAGCAAACATTCAGTACTTC
CDR3: CASSPGTANIQYF

V: TRBV30
size: .
J: TRBJ1-4
D: .
DNA: TGTGCCTGGAGTCCCTGGGGGGAGGGTAGGAGTGAAAAACTGTTTTTT
CDR3: CAWSPWGEGRSEKLFF

V: TRBV5-4
size: .
J: TRBJ2-7
D: .
DNA: TGTGCCAGCAGCTCCTCTTATAGCGCCGAGCAGTACTTC
CDR3: CASSSSYSAEQYF

V: TRBV7-2
size: .
J: TRBJ2-3
D: TRBD2
DNA: TGTGCCAGCAGCCCGGGACTAGCGAGCACAGATACGCAGTATTTT
CDR3: CASSPGLASTDTQYF

V: TRBV28
size: .
J: TRBJ1-1
D: .
DNA: TGTGCCAGCATCAGGGGCACTGAAGCTTTCTTT
CDR3: CASIRGTEAFF

V: TRBV2
size: .
J: TRBJ1-2
D: TRBD1
DNA: TGTGCCAGCAGTCGACCTACCGGACAGGGGGCGGATGGCTACACCTTC
CDR3: CASSRPTGQGADGYTF

V: TRBV4-1
size: .
J: TRBJ2-1
D: .
DNA: TGCGCCAGCAGCCAAGATCTTTCCGGGAATGAGCAGTTCTTC
CDR3: CASSQDLSGNEQFF

V: TRBV28
size: .
J: TRBJ2-2
D: .
DNA: TGTGCCAGCAGCTACTCACTGAACACCGGGGAGCTGTTTTTT
CDR3: CASSYSLNTGELFF

V: TRBV5-1
size: .
J: TRBJ2-2
D: TRBD1
DNA: TGCGCCAGCAGCTTGAACACAGGGGGCTACACCGGGGAGCTGTTTTTT
CDR3: CASSLNTGGYTGELFF

V: TRBV6-1
size: .
J: TRBJ2-2
D: .
DNA: TGTGCCAGCAGTGAAGTGGCGAGGACACTGAACACCGGGGAGCTGTTTTTT
CDR3: CASSEVARTLNTGELFF

V: TRBV6-1
size: once
J: TRBJ1-5
D: .
DNA: TGTGCCAGCAGTGAGGGCAAGCATCAGCCCCAGCATTTT
CDR3: CASSEGKHQPQHF